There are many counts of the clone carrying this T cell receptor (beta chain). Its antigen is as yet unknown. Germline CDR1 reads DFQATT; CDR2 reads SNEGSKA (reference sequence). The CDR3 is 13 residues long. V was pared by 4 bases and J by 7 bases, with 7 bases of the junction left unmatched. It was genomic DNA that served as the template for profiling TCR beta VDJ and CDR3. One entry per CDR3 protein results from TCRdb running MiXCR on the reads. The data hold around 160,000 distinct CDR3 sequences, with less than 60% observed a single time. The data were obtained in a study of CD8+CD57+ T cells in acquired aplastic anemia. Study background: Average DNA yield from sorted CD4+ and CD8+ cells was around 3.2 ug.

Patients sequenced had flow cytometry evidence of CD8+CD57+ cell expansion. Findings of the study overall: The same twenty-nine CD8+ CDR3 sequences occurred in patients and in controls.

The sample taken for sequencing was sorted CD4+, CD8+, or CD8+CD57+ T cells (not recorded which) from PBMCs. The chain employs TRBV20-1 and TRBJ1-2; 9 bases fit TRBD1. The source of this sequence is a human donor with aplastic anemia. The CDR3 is CSAKDRGDSGYTF. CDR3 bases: TGCAGTGCTAAAGACAGGGGGGACTCTGGCTACACCTTC.